A selection of T cell receptor beta chains follows, all from one sample in a study of cytomegalovirus exposure and HLA in healthy donors. Assay: immunoSEQ multiplex PCR; the TCRdb copy retains only in-frame clones and omits some. Altogether around 200,000 clones are present, around 80% being singletons, with the ten largest covering 4% to 4.5%. The source material was PBMCs. These receptors were obtained from a woman aged 25 to 39 in good health and CMV-seropositive. Both conserved end residues are part of each CDR3. A D gene is named only where the DNA matches it firmly. For some rows the clone size is stated as once, few or many, or as a class when expanded; others skip it.

clone_size j_call d_call v_call cdr3_nt cdr3_aa
. TRBJ2-1 . TRBV11-2 TGTGCCAGCATCCATGATCCGGCGGCCTCGAAGCCGTTCTTC CASIHDPAASKPFF
. TRBJ1-3 TRBD1 TRBV7-9 TGTGCCAGCAGCTTCCGGGACAGCTCTTTTGGAAACACCATATATTTT CASSFRDSSFGNTIYF
. TRBJ2-5 . TRBV7-9 TGTGCCAGCAGCTTATTTTCGGGGGTCCAGTACTTC CASSLFSGVQYF
. TRBJ1-2 TRBD1 TRBV29-1 TGCAGCGTTACAGGGGACGAGCTTTATGGCTACACCTTC CSVTGDELYGYTF
. TRBJ2-1 TRBD2 TRBV2 TGTGCCAGCAGAGTATATAGCGGGAGGGGTTCCAATGAGCAGTTCTTC CASRVYSGRGSNEQFF
. TRBJ2-1 TRBD2 TRBV7-9 TGTGCCAGCAGCCTTACTAGCGGGGGCAGCTCCTACAATGAGCAGTTCTTC CASSLTSGGSSYNEQFF
. TRBJ2-3 TRBD2 TRBV11-3 TGTGCCAGCAGCTTAGTGGCGGGAGTAACGAGGGATACGCAGTATTTT CASSLVAGVTRDTQYF
. TRBJ2-7 TRBD2 TRBV7-2 TGTGCCAGCAGCTTAGTTGGGCGACTAGCGGGGCATTCCTACGAGCAGTACTTC CASSLVGRLAGHSYEQYF
. TRBJ1-4 . TRBV7-2 TGTGCCAGCAGCTTAGGGAGCGACAGGCCACCACTGTTTTTT CASSLGSDRPPLFF
. TRBJ1-5 . TRBV21-1 TGTGCCAGCAGCAAAGCGGTTAAGGGACAGGGCAATCAGCCCCAGCATTTT CASSKAVKGQGNQPQHF
. TRBJ2-1 TRBD2 TRBV4-3 TGCGCCAGCAGCCATCGTGGACTAGCGGGGTACAATGAGCAGTTCTTC CASSHRGLAGYNEQFF
. TRBJ2-7 . TRBV19 TGTGCCAGTAGTCCTCTTAGCAGCTCCTACGAGCAGTACTTC CASSPLSSSYEQYF
. TRBJ2-5 TRBD2 TRBV7-8 TGTGCCAGCAGCTTAGCGTTAAGTAGCGGGCAAGAGACCCAGTACTTC CASSLALSSGQETQYF
. TRBJ2-7 TRBD2 TRBV25-1 TGTGCCAATAAGGACAGCCCAACACTAGCGGGGCGATACGAGCAGTACTTC CANKDSPTLAGRYEQYF
few TRBJ2-1 TRBD1 TRBV9 TGTGCCAGCAGCGTAGCCGGACAGGACTCCTACAATGAGCAGTTCTTC CASSVAGQDSYNEQFF
. TRBJ1-2 TRBD1 TRBV6-1 TGTGCCAGCATCCAACAGGGGGCGGACGTTTATGGCTACACCTTC CASIQQGADVYGYTF